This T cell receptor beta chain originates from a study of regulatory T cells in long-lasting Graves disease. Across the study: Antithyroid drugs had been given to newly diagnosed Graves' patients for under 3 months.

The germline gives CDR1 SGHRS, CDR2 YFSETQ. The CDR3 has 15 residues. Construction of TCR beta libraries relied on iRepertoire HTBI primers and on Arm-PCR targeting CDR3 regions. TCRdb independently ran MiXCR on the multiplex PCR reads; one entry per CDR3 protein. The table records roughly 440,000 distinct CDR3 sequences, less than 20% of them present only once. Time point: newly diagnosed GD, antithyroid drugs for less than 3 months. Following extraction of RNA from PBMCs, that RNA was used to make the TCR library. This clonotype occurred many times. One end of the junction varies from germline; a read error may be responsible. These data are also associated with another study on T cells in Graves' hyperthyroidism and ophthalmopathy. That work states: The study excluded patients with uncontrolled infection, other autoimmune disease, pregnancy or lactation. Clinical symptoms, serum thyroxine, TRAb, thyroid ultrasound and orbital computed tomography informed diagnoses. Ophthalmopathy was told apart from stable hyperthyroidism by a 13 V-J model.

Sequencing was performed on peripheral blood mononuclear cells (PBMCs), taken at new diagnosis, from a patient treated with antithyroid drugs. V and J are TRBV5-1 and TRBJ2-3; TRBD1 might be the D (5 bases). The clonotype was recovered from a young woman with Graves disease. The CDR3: CASSLVSQGLDTQYF. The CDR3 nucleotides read TGTGCCAGCAGCTTGGTTTCTCAGGGATTAGATACGCAGTATTTT.